This passage covers 14 T cell receptor beta chains from one sample sequenced in a study of long-term antiretroviral therapy in people with HIV. An immunoSEQ assay, version v3.0, was performed at survey level. Sequenced by immunoSEQ multiplex PCR; TCRdb stores in-frame clones only, minus some. The sample holds about 11,000 clones, roughly 79% seen once. This specimen consisted of unsorted PBMCs, obtained at the start of antiretroviral therapy, before treatment. The receptors derive from a man between 25 and 39 years old with HIV.

CDR3 amino acids: CASRLGASGQPQHF. As DNA, the CDR3 is TGTGCCAGCAGACTAGGGGCCAGCGGTCAGCCCCAGCATTTT. This chain links TRBV28 with TRBJ1-5; tentative D call: TRBD1 (5 bases). V lost 6 bases and J lost 6, with 15 bases in between. CDR3 size: 14 residues. Germline lookup yields CDR1 MDHEN and CDR2 SYDVKM.

This chain joins TRBV5-1 and TRBJ1-1; D unclear. The V end was cut by 2 bases, the J end by 4 bases, with 12 bases between. The CDR3 sequence is 14 residues long. CDR1 is SGHRS and CDR2 is YFSETQ in the germline V gene. CDR3 region: CASSFVSGSTEAFF. The CDR3 coding sequence is TGCGCCAGCAGCTTTGTATCGGGGAGCACTGAAGCTTTCTTT. Full variable domain (missing parts from reference TRBV5-1 and TRBJ1-1): KAGVTQTPRYLIKTRGQQVTLSCSPISGHRSVSWYQQTPGQGLQFLFEYFSETQRNKGNFPGRFSGRQFSNSRSEMNVSTLELGDSALYLCASSFVSGSTEAFFGQGTRLTVV.

V usage is TRBV27 and J usage is TRBJ1-5; D is uncertain. V was clipped by 6 bases and J by 8 bases, with 20 bases between them. Germline V CDR1 and CDR2: MNHEY, SMNVEV (reference sequence). There are 15 residues in the CDR3. In DNA form, the CDR3 reads TGTGCCAGCAGCTCAAGACGGTTCATGAGTGAGCCCCAGCATTTT. This sequence encodes CASSSRRFMSEPQHF.

This clone has only a few counts. The DNA for the CDR3 is TGCGCCAGCAGCCTGGGACAGGGGAACACCGGGGAGCTGTTTTTT. Translated, it gives CASSLGQGNTGELFF. V usage is TRBV5-1 and J usage is TRBJ2-2, with 9 bases aligning to TRBD1. Germline V gives CDR1 SGHRS, CDR2 YFSETQ. V lost 4 bases and J lost 1; bases outside the gene matches: 2. The CDR3 length is 15 residues.

V usage is TRBV9 and J usage is TRBJ2-7; 8 nucleotides line up with TRBD2. The V gene end was trimmed by 0 bases and the J gene end by 1 base; junction bases not matched to a gene: 0. Germline V gene sequence: CDR1 SGDLS, CDR2 YYNGEE. CDR3 length: 14 residues. The CDR3: CASSVGLASYEQYF. The DNA of the CDR3 is TGTGCCAGCAGCGTAGGACTAGCGTCCTACGAGCAGTACTTC.

This clone was detected a few times. The gene calls are TRBV10-3 and TRBJ1-5; D might be TRBD1 (5 bases). Germline CDR1 and CDR2: ENHRY and SYGVKD. Trimming took off 8 bases at V and 5 bases at J, with 10 bases between the two ends. The CDR3 sequence is 12 residues long. CDR3 DNA sequence: TGTGCCATCGGAGGGGCGGATCAGCCCCAGCATTTT. It encodes CAIGGADQPQHF.

The V call is TRBV27, the J call TRBJ2-7, with D maybe TRBD1 (6 bases). The CDR3 totals 19 residues. CDR1 and CDR2 from the germline V gene are MNHEY and SMNVEV (reference sequence). V was shortened by 0 bases and J by 0 bases, with 21 bases between the two germline ends. The CDR3 reads CASSLSATLGQKFSYEQYF. The CDR3 region has the DNA TGTGCCAGCAGTTTATCGGCGACGCTCGGACAGAAATTCTCCTACGAGCAGTACTTC.

The chain combines TRBV27 with TRBJ2-5; TRBD1 matches 11 bases. CDR3 length: 14 amino acids. Germline V gives CDR1 MNHEY, CDR2 SMNVEV (reference sequence). V lost 3 bases and J lost 5; bases outside the gene matches: 2. CDR3: CASSFGTGGETQYF. The CDR3 nucleotides are TGTGCCAGCAGTTTCGGGACAGGGGGGGAGACCCAGTACTTC.

The rearrangement uses TRBV13 and TRBJ2-7; D is uncertain. Deletions cut 3 bases from V and 9 bases from J, with 15 bases between. This CDR3 region has 13 residues. Germline CDR1 PRHDT, CDR2 FYEKMQ (reference sequence). Here the CDR3 reads CASSFGPPRGQYF. As DNA, the CDR3 is TGTGCCAGCAGCTTCGGTCCGCCGCGCGGGCAGTACTTC.

This sequence joins TRBV5-1 and TRBJ2-5; unclear D gene. V shed 2 bases and J shed 7 bases, with 6 bases lying between them. The V gene's germline CDR1 is SGHRS and CDR2 YFSETQ. The length of the CDR3 is 11 residues. The CDR3 loop is CASSFEGTQYF. CDR3 DNA sequence: TGCGCCAGCAGCTTTGAAGGGACCCAGTACTTC.

The chain joins TRBV9 to TRBJ2-2; D remains ambiguous. The germline V gene has CDR1 SGDLS and CDR2 YYNGEE. The V gene lost 3 bases and the J gene lost 4 bases, with 16 bases spanning the gap. This CDR3 is 16 amino acids long. The CDR3 DNA is TGTGCCAGCAGCGGTCCTAACACCCAAGGCACCGGGGAGCTGTTTTTT. It encodes CASSGPNTQGTGELFF.

This chain connects TRBV14 to TRBJ2-7; the D gene is possibly TRBD1 (5 bases). V lost 4 bases and J lost 2, with 12 bases in between. This CDR3 contains 14 residues. The germline gives CDR1 SGHDN, CDR2 FVKESK. In DNA, the CDR3 is TGTGCCAGCAGCCTAGGGGTTGGGGCCTACGAGCAGTACTTC. Translated, it gives CASSLGVGAYEQYF.

The chain joins TRBV11-1 to TRBJ2-7, with a weak D call TRBD1 (6 bases). The CDR3 runs to 14 residues. The germline V and J ends were trimmed by 5 bases and 0 bases, with 11 bases remaining between them. Germline-derived CDR1 and CDR2 are SGHAT and FQDESV (reference sequence). CDR3 nucleotides: TGTGCCAGCAGCCGCGACAGGTCCTCCTACGAGCAGTACTTC. Protein sequence: CASSRDRSSYEQYF.

This sequence joins TRBV14 and TRBJ2-1; no definite D call. V was shortened by 0 bases and J by 0 bases, with 9 bases between the two germline ends. From germline, CDR1 is SGHDN and CDR2 FVKESK. The CDR3 runs 16 residues. The CDR3 DNA reads as TGTGCCAGCAGCCAAGAATGGATGAGCTCCTACAATGAGCAGTTCTTC. Translating it yields CASSQEWMSSYNEQFF.